This T cell receptor (beta chain) was obtained from a study of Japanese encephalitis immunity and Zika vaccine responses (dated by TCRdb to about 2021). In the study overall: The included participants were given three 5.0 ug doses of alum-adjuvanted ZPIV at weeks 0, 4 and 28. Before ZPIV, about twelve participants got a single dose of YFV vaccine (YF-VAX), while several participants were flavivirus-naive. The study examined whether earlier vaccination against Japanese encephalitis virus (JEV) or yellow fever virus (YFV) influenced CD4 T cell responses to the Zika vaccine. Stimulations used ZIKV structural-protein peptide pools split into flavivirus-conserved and non-conserved sets, or JEV or YFV peptides matching the pre-vaccination. TCR repertoires from three flavivirus-naive individuals were additionally analyzed at weeks 2, 6 and 52 after the start of ZPIV vaccination. The ZIKV peptides, 15-mers that overlapped by 11 residues, were chosen for containing NetMHCpan/NetMHCII-predicted epitopes with affinity below 50 nM. A two-dose regimen of JEV vaccine (IXIARO), with doses given 28 days apart, was administered to about 13 participants two to three months before the first ZPIV dose. More than five representative participants from each pre-vaccination group were selected for TCR sequencing, using samples from week 0 (after pre-vaccination and before ZPIV) and week 52.

On the study overall, not on this receptor specifically: In JEV-pre-vaccinated donors, the repertoire richness of CD4 T cells responding to conserved ZIKV epitopes dropped significantly after ZPIV. Compared with YFV-pre-vaccinated donors, JEV-pre-vaccinated donors had higher repertoire similarity across time-points and stimulations, indicating that more clonotypes were common to ZIKV and JEV stimulation. Rather than the whole vaccinated cohort, the analysis covered just a subset of trial participants, namely those who received three doses and had adequate samples. The samples grouped by participant and showed no similarity across individuals, which suggests that no public TCRs were detected. Because there were not enough samples, the peptide pools could not be deconvoluted, which meant the specific peptides behind the cross-reactive responses went unidentified. Only a few individuals showed CD8 T cell responses to ZIKV peptide pools, and those responses were very low in magnitude.

The CDR3, from cysteine to phenylalanine, totals 12 residues. This entry keeps only the CDR3 DNA: 36 bases, framed from base 1. Trimming accounts for 4 bases at V and 7 bases at J, while the number of junction bases matched to no gene is 4. Looking up the germline V gene yields CDR1 MDHEN and CDR2 SYDVKM. Of note for this clonotype: Base-call qualities are not available, and no considerably larger clone is one nucleotide away.

PBMCs were labeled with CellTrace CFSE and were cultured for about six days in RPMI containing roughly 8.6% human serum plus peptide pools at 0.85 to 1 ug/mL each. Unfixed proliferating CD4 T cells were sorted on a BD FACSAria as live CD56-CD19-CD16-CD3+CD4+ CFSE-low cells. Enrolled adults were healthy and seronegative for ZIKV, JEV, YFV, DENV and WNV by microneutralization screening. The samples were drawn from a phase 1 trial of an alum-adjuvanted Zika purified-inactivated virus (ZPIV) vaccine that was randomized, double-blinded and placebo-controlled. Peripheral blood mononuclear cells were isolated by standard procedure and were kept frozen in liquid nitrogen until use. To prepare the library, 5' RACE was applied. Before sequencing, TCRbeta libraries were pooled in proportion to the sorted cell numbers of each library. Total RNA from sorted cells was extracted with RNAzol RT, and cDNA was made with an oligo(dT) primer and a template-switching oligo. The TCRbeta V-CDR3-J region was PCR-amplified with Kapa HiFi using a SMARTer oligo primer and a TCRbeta constant-region primer. Illumina adaptors and sample-specific index barcodes were added in a second PCR, with HighPrep bead cleanup and a Bioanalyzer check confirming a band of roughly 650 bp. Libraries were sequenced on an Illumina MiSeq with 2x151 bp paired-end reads. In the source study's methods: An in-house Java program demultiplexed the reads, and MiXCR assigned TCRbeta annotations and counted clonotypes. Repertoire overlap was measured with Morisita-Horn indices from the R package vegan, along with UPGMA clustering and Circos plots of recurring clonotypes. Shannon diversity and richness were normalized to the highest possible value given the input cell numbers, yielding values from 0 to 1. CDR3beta sequences were aligned using MUSCLE, distances were calculated using SeqinR, and multidimensional scaling was plotted in R. The raw public reads went through TCRdb reprocessing: fastp at Q25, MiXCR clone calling, in-frame beta chains kept. Here each entry gathers all rows of one CDR3 protein and keeps the most common genes and DNA. Here the V and J calls rest on TCRdb's processing, not on the authors' analysis. The sample records 200 to 250 distinct CDR3 sequences, about 4.7% of which are singletons. Of the sample, around 41% is held by the ten largest clones.

The source was antigen-activated CD4+ T cells from blood, cultured, collected during a Zika inactivated vaccine study. This TCR came from an adult woman who received an inactivated Zika virus vaccine. This receptor chain uses TRBV28 and TRBJ2-7; TRBD2 matches 7 bases in the middle. In nucleotides, the sequence is TGTGCCAGCAGTTCCCCAGCGGGGGAGCAGTACTTC. Translated, it gives CASSSPAGEQYF.